The clone carrying this TCR beta chain was seen more than once but under ten times. Its antigen is still unknown. This record comes from a study of T-cell reconstitution after alpha-beta-depleted transplantation in children. Overall study findings and caveats: Two months or so post-transplant, alpha-beta T cells reportedly derived from several hundred expanded graft clones.

V lost 4 bases to trimming and J lost 6 bases, with 23 bases between them. Germline values: CDR1 SGDLS, CDR2 YYNGEE. The CDR3 covers 16 residues. It was with unique molecular identifiers that the TCRbeta library was prepared. Via MiXCR, TCRdb re-called the PCR reads, giving one row per CDR3 protein. The sample yields roughly 570,000 distinct CDR3 sequences, roughly 27% seen once. This clonotype was obtained from a boy in the first two years of life with Wiskott-Aldrich syndrome, due to receive a stem cell transplant. The chain joins TRBV9 to TRBJ2-7; D is uncertain. Material: PBMCs, obtained before TCRalphabeta/CD19-depleted stem cell transplant. CDR3 coding DNA: TGTGCCAGCAGCATCTACCTGGGGTATCCTCTTCGCGAGCAGTACTTC. Protein sequence: CASSIYLGYPLREQYF.